Many counts were recorded for the clone carrying this T cell receptor beta chain. In TCRdb, the 5' RACE reads were re-called with MiXCR into one record per CDR3 protein. Among 1.5 million to 2 million distinct CDR3 sequences listed, less than 35% were seen once. The entry originates in a study of identical twins. The V gene lost 3 bases and the J gene lost 0 bases, with 6 bases spanning the gap. The germline V gene encodes CDR1 DFQATT and CDR2 SNEGSKA (reference sequence). This CDR3 is built from 12 residues. The sample was cord blood. The rearrangement joins TRBV20-1 to TRBJ2-7; D remains unclear. This receptor was identified in a newborn girl in good health. The CDR3 is CSASAHSYEQYF. CDR3 bases: TGCAGTGCTAGCGCCCACTCCTACGAGCAGTACTTC.